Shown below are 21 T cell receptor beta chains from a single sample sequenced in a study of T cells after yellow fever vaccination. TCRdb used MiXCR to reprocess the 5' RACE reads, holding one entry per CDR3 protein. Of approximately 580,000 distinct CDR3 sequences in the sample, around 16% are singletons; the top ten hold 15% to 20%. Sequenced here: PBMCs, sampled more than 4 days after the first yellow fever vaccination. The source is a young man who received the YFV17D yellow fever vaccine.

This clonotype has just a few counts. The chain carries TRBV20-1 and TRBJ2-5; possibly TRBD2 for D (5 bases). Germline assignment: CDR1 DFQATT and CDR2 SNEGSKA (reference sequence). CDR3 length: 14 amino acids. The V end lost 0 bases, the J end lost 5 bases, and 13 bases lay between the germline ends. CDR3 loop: CSARDRSSGETQYF. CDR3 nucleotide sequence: TGCAGTGCTAGAGATCGCAGTTCGGGGGAGACCCAGTACTTC.

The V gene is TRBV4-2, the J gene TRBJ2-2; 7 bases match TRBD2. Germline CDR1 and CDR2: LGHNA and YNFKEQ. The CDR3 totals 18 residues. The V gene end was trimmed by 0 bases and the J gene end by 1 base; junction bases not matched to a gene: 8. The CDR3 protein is CASSQEAAGGGNTGELFF. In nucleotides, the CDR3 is TGTGCCAGCAGCCAAGAGGCGGCTGGCGGGGGGAACACCGGGGAGCTGTTTTTT.

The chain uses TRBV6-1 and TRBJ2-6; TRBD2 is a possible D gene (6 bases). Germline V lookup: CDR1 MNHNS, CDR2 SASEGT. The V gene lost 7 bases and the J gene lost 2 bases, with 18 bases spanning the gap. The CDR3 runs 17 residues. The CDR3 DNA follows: TGTGCCAGCACCTTAGCGGCGGCCCCCCCTGGGGCCAACGTCCTGACTTTC. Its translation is CASTLAAAPPGANVLTF.

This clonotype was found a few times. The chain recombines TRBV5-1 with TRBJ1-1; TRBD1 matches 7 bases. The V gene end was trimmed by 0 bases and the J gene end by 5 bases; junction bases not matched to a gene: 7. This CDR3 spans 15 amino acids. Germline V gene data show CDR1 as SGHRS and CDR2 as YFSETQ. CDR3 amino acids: CASSLGTGRWTEAFF. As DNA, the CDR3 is TGCGCCAGCAGCTTGGGGACAGGACGGTGGACTGAAGCTTTCTTT.

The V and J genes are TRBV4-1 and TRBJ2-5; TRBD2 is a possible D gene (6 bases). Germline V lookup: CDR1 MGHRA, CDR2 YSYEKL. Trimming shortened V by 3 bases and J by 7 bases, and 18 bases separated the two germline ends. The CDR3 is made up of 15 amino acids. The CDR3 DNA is TGCGCCAGCAGCCAGGCCGGGGGTTACCGGGGGACCCAGTACTTC. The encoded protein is CASSQAGGYRGTQYF.

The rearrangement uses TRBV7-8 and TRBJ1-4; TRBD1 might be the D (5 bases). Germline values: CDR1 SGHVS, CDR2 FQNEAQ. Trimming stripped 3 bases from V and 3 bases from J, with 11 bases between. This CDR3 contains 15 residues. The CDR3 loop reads CASSLGGFPNEKLFF. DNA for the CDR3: TGTGCCAGCAGCTTGGGGGGGTTTCCTAATGAAAAACTGTTTTTT.

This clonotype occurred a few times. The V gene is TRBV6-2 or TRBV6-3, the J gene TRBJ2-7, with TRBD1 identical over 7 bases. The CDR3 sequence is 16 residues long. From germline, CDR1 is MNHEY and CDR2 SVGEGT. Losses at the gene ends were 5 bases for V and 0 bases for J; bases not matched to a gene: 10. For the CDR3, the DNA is TGTGCCAGCAGTGATACTAGTCGGGACAGCTCCTACGAGCAGTACTTC. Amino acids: CASSDTSRDSSYEQYF.

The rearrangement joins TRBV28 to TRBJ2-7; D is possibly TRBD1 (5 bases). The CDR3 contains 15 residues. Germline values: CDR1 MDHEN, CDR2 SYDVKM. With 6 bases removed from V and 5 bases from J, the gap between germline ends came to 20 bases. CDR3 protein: CASSRNQGTDNEQYV. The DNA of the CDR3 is TGTGCCAGCAGCCGTAATCAGGGAACAGATAACGAGCAGTACGTC.

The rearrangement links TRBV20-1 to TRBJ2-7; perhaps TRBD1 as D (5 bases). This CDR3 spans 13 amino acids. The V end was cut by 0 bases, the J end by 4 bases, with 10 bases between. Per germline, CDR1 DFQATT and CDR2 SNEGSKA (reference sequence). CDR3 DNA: TGCAGTGCTAGAGAGCCAGGGAATTACGAGCAGTACGTC. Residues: CSAREPGNYEQYV.

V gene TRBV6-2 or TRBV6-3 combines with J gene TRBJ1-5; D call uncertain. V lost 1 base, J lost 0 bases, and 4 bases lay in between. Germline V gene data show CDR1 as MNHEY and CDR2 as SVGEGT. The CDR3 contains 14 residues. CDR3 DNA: TGTGCCAGCAGTTACTTGAATAGCAATCAGCCCCAGCATTTT. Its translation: CASSYLNSNQPQHF.

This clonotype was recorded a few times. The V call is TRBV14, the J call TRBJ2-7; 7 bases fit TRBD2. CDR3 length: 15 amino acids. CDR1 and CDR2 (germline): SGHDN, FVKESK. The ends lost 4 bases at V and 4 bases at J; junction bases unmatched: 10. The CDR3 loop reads CASSPRGREVYEQYF. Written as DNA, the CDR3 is TGTGCCAGCAGCCCTCGAGGGAGGGAAGTGTACGAGCAGTACTTC.

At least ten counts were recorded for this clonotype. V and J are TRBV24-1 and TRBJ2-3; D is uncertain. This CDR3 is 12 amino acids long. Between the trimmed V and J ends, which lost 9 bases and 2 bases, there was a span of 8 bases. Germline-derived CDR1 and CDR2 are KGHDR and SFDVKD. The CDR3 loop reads CATQKDTDTQYF. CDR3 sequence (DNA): TGTGCCACCCAGAAGGACACAGATACGCAGTATTTT.

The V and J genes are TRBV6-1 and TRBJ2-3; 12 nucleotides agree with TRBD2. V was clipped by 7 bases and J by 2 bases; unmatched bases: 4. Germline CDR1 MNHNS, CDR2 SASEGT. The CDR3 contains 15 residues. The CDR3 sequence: CASNRLAGDTDTQYF. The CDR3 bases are TGTGCCAGCAATCGACTAGCGGGGGACACAGATACGCAGTATTTT.

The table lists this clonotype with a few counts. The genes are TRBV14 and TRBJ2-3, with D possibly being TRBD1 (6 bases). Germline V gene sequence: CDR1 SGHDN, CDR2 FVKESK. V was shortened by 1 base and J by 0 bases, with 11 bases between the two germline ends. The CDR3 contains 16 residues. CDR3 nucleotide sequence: TGTGCCAGCAGCCAAGTTGGGGGCTCTAGCACAGATACGCAGTATTTT. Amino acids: CASSQVGGSSTDTQYF.

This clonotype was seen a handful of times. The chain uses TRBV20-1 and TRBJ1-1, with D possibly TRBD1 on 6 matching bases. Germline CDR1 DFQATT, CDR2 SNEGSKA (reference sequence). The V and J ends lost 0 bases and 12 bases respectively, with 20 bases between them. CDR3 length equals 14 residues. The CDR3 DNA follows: TGCAGTGCTAGAGATGGCGGCAGGGGAGCTTTAACTTTCTTT. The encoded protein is CSARDGGRGALTFF.

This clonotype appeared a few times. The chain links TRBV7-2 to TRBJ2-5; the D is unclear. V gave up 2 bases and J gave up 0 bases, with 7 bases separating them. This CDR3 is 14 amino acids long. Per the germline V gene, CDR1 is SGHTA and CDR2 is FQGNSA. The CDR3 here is CASSLYQHQETQYF. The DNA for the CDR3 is TGTGCCAGCAGCTTATACCAGCACCAAGAGACCCAGTACTTC.

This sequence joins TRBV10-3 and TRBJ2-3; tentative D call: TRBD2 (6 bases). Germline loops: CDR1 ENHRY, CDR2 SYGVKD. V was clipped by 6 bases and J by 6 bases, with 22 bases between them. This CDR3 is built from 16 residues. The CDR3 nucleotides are TGTGCCATCAGAACGAGAGGGGAAGGGAGGTCGGATACGCAGTATTTT. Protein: CAIRTRGEGRSDTQYF.

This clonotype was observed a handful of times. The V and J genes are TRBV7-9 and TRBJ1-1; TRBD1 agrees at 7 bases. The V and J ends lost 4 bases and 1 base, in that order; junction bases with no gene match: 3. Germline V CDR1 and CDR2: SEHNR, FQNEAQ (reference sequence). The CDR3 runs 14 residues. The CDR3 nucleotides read TGTGCCAGCAGCTCCCAGGGGGGGAACACTGAAGCTTTCTTT. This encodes CASSSQGGNTEAFF.

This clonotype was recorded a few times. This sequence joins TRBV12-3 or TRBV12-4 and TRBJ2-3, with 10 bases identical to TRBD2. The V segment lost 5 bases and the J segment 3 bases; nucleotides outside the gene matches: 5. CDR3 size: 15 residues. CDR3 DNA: TGTGCCAGCAGTCATCCTAGCGGGGGTACAGATACGCAGTATTTT. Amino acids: CASSHPSGGTDTQYF.

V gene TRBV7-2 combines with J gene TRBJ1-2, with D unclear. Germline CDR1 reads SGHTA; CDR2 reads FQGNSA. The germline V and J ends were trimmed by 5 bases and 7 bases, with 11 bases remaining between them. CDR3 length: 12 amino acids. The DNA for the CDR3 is TGTGCCAGCAGCGTTCAGAGCTCTGGCTACACCTTC. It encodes CASSVQSSGYTF.

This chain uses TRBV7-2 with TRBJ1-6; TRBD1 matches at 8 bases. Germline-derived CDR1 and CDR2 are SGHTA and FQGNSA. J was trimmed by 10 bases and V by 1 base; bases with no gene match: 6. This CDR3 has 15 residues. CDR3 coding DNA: TGTGCCAGCAGCTTAGGGGACAGGCTTGAATCACCCCTCCACTTT. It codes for CASSLGDRLESPLHF.